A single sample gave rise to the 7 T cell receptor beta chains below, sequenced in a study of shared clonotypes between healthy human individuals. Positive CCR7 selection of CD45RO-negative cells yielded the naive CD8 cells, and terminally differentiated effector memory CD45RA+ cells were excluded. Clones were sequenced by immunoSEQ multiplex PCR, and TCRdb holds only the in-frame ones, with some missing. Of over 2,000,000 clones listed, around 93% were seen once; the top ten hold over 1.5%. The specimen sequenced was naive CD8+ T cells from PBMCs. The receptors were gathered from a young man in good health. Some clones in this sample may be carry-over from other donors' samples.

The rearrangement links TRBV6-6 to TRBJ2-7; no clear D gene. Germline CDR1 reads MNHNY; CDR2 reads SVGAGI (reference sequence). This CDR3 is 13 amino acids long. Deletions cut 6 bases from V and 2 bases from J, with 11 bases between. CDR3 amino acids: CASSSAPTYEQYF. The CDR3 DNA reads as TGTGCCAGCAGCTCGGCGCCTACCTACGAGCAGTACTTC.

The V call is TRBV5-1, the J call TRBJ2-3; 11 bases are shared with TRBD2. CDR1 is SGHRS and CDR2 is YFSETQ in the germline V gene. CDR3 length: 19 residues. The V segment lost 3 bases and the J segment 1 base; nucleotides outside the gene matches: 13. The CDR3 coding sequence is TGCGCCAGCAGCTGGTCTAGCGGGAGGATAGGAATGGGCACAGATACGCAGTATTTT. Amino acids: CASSWSSGRIGMGTDTQYF.

Here the CDR3 reads CASSSWTARTTYGYTF. CDR3 nucleotide sequence: TGCGCCAGCAGCTCGTGGACAGCGCGTACTACCTATGGCTACACCTTC. The V and J genes are TRBV5-1 and TRBJ1-2; D possibly corresponds to TRBD1 (6 bases). This CDR3 has 16 amino acids. V lost 3 bases and J 4 bases, leaving 19 bases between the germline ends. Germline CDR1 reads SGHRS; CDR2 reads YFSETQ.

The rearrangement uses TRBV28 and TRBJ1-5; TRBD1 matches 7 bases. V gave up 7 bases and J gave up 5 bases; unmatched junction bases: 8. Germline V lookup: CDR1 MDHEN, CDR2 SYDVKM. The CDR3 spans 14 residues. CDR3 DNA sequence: TGTGCCAGCACTTTGGGGACAGCGGATCAGCCCCAGCATTTT. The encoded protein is CASTLGTADQPQHF.

CDR3 DNA sequence: TGTGCCAGCAGTTTATCCCCCGGAGGGGCTGAAGCTTTCTTT. This gives the protein CASSLSPGGAEAFF. This rearrangement joins TRBV27 to TRBJ1-1, with TRBD1 as a possible D gene (5 bases). Trimming took 0 bases from V and 6 from J, leaving 11 bases between them. Germline lookup yields CDR1 MNHEY and CDR2 SMNVEV (reference sequence). The CDR3 length is 14 residues.

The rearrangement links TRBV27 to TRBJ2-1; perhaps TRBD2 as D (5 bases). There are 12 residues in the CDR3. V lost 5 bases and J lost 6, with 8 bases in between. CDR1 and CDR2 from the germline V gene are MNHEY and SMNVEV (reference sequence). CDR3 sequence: CASSPGINEQFF. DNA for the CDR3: TGTGCCAGCAGTCCGGGGATCAATGAGCAGTTCTTC.

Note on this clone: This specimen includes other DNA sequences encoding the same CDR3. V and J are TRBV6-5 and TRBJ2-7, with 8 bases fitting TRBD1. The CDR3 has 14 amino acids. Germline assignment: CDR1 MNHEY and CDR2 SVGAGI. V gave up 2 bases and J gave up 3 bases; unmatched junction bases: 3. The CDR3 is CASSYGQGGYEQYF. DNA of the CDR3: TGTGCCAGCAGTTACGGACAGGGCGGCTACGAGCAGTACTTC.